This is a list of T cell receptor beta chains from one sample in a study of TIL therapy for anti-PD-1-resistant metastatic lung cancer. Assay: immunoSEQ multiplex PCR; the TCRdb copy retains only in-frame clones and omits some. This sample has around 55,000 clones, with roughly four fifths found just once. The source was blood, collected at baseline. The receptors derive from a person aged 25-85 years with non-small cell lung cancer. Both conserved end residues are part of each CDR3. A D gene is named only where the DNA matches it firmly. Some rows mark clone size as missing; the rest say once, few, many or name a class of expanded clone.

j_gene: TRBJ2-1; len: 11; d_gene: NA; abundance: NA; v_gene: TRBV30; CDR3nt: TGTGCCTGGAGTCAGAACAATGAGCAGTTCTTC; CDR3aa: CAWSQNNEQFF
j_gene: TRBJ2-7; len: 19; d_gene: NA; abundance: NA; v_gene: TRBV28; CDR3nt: TGTGCCAGTCCTCGGGCGGGGTATGCTTTCCGTGGGGAATTCTACGAGCAGTACTTC; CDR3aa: CASPRAGYAFRGEFYEQYF
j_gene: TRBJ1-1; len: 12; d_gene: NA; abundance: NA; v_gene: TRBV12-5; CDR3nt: TGTGCTAGTGGTTTGGGGCAGGGTTGGGCTTTCTTT; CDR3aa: CASGLGQGWAFF
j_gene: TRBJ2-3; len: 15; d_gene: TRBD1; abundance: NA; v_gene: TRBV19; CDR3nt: TGTGCCAGTAGAGATCCGGGACAGGGAACAGATACGCAGTATTTT; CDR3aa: CASRDPGQGTDTQYF
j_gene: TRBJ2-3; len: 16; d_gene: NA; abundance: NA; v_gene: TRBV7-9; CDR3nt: TGTGCCAGCAGCCGTGGACAGAGTGAACAATCCGATACGCAGTATTTT; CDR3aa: CASSRGQSEQSDTQYF
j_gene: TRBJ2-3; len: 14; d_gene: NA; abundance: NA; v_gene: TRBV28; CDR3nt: TGTGCCAGCAGTTCCACGGCCCCGCCCGGTACGCAGTATTTT; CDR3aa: CASSSTAPPGTQYF
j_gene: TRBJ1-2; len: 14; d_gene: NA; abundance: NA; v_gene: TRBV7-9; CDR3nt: TGTGCCAGCAGCTTCTCCGGGGGGGCTCTTGGCTACACCTTC; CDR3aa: CASSFSGGALGYTF
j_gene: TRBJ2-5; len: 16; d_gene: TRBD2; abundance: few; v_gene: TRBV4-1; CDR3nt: TGCGCCAGCAGCCATAGACTAGCGGGGGTTCAAAAGACCCAGTACTTC; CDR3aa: CASSHRLAGVQKTQYF
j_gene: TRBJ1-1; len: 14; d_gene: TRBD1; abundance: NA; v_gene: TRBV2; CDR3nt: TGTGCCAGCAGCCAGACAGGGTTCGACACTGAAGCTTTCTTT; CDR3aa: CASSQTGFDTEAFF
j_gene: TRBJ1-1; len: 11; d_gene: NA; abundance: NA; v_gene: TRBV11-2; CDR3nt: TGTGCCAGCAGCTTAATCCGGGAAGCTTTCTTT; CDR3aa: CASSLIREAFF
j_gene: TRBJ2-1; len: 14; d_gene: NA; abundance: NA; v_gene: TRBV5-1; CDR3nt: TGCGCCAGCAGCCTCCAAGTCCAGAACAATGAGCAGTTCTTC; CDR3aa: CASSLQVQNNEQFF
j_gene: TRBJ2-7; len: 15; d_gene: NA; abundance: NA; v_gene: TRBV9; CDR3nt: TGTGCCAGCAGCGTCTACCATACAGGGAGCTACGAGCAGTACTTC; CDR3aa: CASSVYHTGSYEQYF
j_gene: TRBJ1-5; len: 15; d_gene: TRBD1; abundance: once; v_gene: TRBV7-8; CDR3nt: TGTGCCAGCAGCCTTGACAGGGTGAGCAATCAGCCCCAGCATTTT; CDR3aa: CASSLDRVSNQPQHF
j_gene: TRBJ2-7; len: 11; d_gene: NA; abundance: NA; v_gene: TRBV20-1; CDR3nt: TGCAGTGCTCTGCAGGGGGGCGAGCAGTACTTC; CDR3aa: CSALQGGEQYF
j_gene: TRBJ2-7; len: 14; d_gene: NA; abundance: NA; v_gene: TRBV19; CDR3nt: TGTGCCAGTAGTATCCGGGACGGGACCTACGAGCAGTACTTC; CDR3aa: CASSIRDGTYEQYF
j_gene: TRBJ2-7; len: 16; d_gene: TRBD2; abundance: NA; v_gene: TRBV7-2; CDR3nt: TGTGCCAGCAGCACGGGACTAGCGGGGGGGCATTACGAGCAGTACTTC; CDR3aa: CASSTGLAGGHYEQYF
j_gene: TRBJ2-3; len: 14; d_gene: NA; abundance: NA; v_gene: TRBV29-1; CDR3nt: TGCAGCGTTGGGAGGACAGCGGGCACAGATACGCAGTATTTT; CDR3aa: CSVGRTAGTDTQYF
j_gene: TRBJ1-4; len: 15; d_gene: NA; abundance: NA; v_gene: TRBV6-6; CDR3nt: TGTGCCAGCAGCCCCCGGGATGCAACTAATGAAAAACTGTTTTTT; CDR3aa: CASSPRDATNEKLFF
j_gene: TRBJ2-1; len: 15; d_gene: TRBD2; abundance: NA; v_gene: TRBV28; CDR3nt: TGTGCCAGCAGTTCAACCGGGACTAGCGATACCCGACGGTTCTTC; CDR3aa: CASSSTGTSDTRRFF
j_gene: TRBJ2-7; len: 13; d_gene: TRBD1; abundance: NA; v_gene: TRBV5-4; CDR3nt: TGTGCCAGCAGCTTTAGGACAGGGAGCGAGCAGTACTTC; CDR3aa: CASSFRTGSEQYF
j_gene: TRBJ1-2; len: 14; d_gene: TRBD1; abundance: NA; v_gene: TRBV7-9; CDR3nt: TGTGCCAGCAGCTTAGGACAGGGCAACTATGGCTACACCTTC; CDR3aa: CASSLGQGNYGYTF
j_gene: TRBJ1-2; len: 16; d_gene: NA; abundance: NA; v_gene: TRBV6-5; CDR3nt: TGTGCCAGCAGTTACTCCCTCGCTCAGGGAGGTCATGGCTACACCTTC; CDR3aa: CASSYSLAQGGHGYTF
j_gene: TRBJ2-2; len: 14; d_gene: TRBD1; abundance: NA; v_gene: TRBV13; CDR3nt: TGTGCCAGCAGGAAAACAGGGGAAACCGGGGAGCTGTTTTTT; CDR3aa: CASRKTGETGELFF
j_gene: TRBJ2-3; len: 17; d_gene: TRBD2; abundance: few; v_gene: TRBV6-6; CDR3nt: TGTGCCAGCAGTCTCCTCCGGACGGGAGGCCTCACAGATACGCAGTATTTT; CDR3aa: CASSLLRTGGLTDTQYF
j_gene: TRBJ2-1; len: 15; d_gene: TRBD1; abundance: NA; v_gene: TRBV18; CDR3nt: TGTGCCAGCTCACCAACGGGACAGGCCGACAATGAGCAGTTCTTC; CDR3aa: CASSPTGQADNEQFF
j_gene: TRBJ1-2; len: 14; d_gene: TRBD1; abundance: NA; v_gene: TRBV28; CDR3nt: TGTGCCAGCAGTTCCTCAACAGGGGTTGGTGGCTACACCTTC; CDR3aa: CASSSSTGVGGYTF
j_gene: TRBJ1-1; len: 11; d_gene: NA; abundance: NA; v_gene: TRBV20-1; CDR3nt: TGCAGTGCTAGAGATTTTGGAGGGGCTTTCTTT; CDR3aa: CSARDFGGAFF
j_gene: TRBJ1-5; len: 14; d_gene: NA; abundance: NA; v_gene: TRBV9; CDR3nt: TGTGCCAGCAGCAAGGCAGGGGTGGCTCAGCCCCAGCATTTT; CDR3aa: CASSKAGVAQPQHF
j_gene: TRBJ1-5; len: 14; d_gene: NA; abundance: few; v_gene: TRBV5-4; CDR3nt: TGTGCCAGCAGCCGAAACGGGCACAATCAGCCCCAGCATTTT; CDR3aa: CASSRNGHNQPQHF
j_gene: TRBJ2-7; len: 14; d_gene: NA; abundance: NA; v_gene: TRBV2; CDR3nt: TGTGCCAGCAGTGACTGGACAGCCTACTACGAGCAGTACTTC; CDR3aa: CASSDWTAYYEQYF
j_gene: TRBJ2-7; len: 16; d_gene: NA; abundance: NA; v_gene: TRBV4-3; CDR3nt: TGCGCCAGCAGTCCAAGCCTAGTTCCCTTGTCCTACGAGCAGTACTTC; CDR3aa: CASSPSLVPLSYEQYF
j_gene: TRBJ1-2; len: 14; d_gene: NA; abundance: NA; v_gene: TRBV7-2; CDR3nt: TGTGCCAGCAGCCCCGGACTTGCCCGCTATGGCTACACCTTC; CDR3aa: CASSPGLARYGYTF
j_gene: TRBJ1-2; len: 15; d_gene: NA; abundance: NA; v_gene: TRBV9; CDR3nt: TGTGCCAGCAGCGCCCACGGAGAGGGGGGGCTTGGCTACACCTTC; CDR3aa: CASSAHGEGGLGYTF
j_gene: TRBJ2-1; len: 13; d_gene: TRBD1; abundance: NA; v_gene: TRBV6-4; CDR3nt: TGTGCCAGCAGTACAGGGGCCTACAATGAGCAGTTCTTC; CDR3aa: CASSTGAYNEQFF
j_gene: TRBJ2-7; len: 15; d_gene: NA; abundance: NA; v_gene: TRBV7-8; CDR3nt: TGTGCCAGCAGCTTAGGTGGTAGCGCACTATCCGAGCAGTACTTC; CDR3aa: CASSLGGSALSEQYF
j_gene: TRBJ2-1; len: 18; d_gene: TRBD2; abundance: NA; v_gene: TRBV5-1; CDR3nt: TGCGCCAGCAGCCCCATGACTAGCGGGGGATGGAATAACAATGAGCAGTTCTTC; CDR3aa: CASSPMTSGGWNNNEQFF
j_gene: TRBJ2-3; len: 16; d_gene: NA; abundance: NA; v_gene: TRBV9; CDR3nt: TGTGCCAGCAGCTCTTTCTCAGGGTCTAGCACAGATACGCAGTATTTT; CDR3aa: CASSSFSGSSTDTQYF
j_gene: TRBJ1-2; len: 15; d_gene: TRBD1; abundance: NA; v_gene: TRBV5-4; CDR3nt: TGTGCCAGCAGCTTGGAGGTGACAGGGATACGGGGCTACACCTTC; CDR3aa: CASSLEVTGIRGYTF
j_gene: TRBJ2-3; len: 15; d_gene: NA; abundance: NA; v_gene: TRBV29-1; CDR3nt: TGCAGCGCCGGAGACCGTCCGGGGGACACAGATACGCAGTATTTT; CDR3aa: CSAGDRPGDTDTQYF
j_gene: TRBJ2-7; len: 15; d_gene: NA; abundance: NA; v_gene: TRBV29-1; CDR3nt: TGCAGCGTTGAAGTGATTGAGGGCCGCTCCTACGAGCAGTACTTC; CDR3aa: CSVEVIEGRSYEQYF
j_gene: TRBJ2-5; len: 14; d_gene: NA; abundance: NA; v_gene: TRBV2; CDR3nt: TGTGCCAGCAGTAGGAGGGCCGGGGGTGAGACCCAGTACTTC; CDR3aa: CASSRRAGGETQYF
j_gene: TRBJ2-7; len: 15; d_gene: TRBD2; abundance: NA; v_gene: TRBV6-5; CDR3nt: TGTGCCACCACCCCTAGCGGGAGTTTTGCGTACGAGCAGTACTTC; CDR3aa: CATTPSGSFAYEQYF
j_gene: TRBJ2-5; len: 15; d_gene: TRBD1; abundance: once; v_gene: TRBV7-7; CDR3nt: TGTGCCAGCAGTCCTTGGGGACAGGGTTCGGAGACCCAGTACTTC; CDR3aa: CASSPWGQGSETQYF
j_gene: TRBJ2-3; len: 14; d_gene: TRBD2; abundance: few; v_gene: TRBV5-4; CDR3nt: TGTGCCAGCAGCCCGGGACTAATCACAGATACGCAGTATTTT; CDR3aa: CASSPGLITDTQYF
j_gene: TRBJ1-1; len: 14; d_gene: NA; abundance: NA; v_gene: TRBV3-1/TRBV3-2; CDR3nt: TGTGCCAGCAGCCTGGGAAACGCGGGGACTGAAGCTTTCTTT; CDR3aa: CASSLGNAGTEAFF
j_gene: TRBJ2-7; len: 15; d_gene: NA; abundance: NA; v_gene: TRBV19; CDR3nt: TGTGCCAGTAGTATAGATTTGGCCAGGGCCTACGAGCAGTACTTC; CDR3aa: CASSIDLARAYEQYF
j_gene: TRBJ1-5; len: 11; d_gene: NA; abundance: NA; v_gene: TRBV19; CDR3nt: TGTGCCAGTGGCGGGAGCCAGCCCCAGCATTTT; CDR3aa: CASGGSQPQHF
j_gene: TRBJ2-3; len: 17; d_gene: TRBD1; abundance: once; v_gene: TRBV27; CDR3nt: TGTGCCAGCAGTTCCCTATTCGACAGGGCAGGGACAGATACGCAGTATTTT; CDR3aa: CASSSLFDRAGTDTQYF
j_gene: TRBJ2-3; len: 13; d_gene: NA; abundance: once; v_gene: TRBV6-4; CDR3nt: TGTGCCAGCAGTGACCAAGCGGGTGATACGCAGTATTTT; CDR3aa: CASSDQAGDTQYF
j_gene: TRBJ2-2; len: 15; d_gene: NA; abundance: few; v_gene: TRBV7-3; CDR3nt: TGTGCCAGCAGCTCTCCAAGTGCGGGCACCGGGGAGCTGTTTTTT; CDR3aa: CASSSPSAGTGELFF
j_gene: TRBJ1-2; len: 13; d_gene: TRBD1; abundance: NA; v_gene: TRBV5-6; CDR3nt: TGTGCCAGCAGCTGGACAGGGATTAATGGCTACACCTTC; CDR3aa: CASSWTGINGYTF